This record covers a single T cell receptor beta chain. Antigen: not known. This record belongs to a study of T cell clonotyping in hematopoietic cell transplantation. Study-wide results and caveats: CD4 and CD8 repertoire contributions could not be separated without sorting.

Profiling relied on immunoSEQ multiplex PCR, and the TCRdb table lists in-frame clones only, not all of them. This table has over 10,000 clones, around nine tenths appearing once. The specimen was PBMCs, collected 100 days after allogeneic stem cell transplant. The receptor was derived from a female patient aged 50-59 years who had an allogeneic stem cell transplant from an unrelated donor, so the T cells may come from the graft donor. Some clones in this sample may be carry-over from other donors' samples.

CDR3 bases: TGCGCCAGCAGCCAAGATCTCGTAGGGCTAGCGGGGCCTTTCTACGAGCAGTACTTC. It is translated as CASSQDLVGLAGPFYEQYF. The genes are TRBV4-1 and TRBJ2-7, with 9 bases lining up with TRBD2. Germline V CDR1 and CDR2: MGHRA, YSYEKL. Trimming cost V 0 bases and J 3 bases; bases outside gene matches: 15. The CDR3 totals 19 residues.